A selection of T cell receptor beta chains follows, all from one sample in a study of beta chain features in type 1 diabetes. Sequencing was performed with immunoSEQ multiplex PCR; in TCRdb, only in-frame clones are kept and a portion is missing. The table records about 350,000 clones, roughly 21% of them present only once. The material sequenced was naive CD4+ T cells from blood. These receptor sequences come from a woman under 30 in good health. Both conserved end residues are part of each CDR3. D genes are given only for firm matches. Clone size is shown for a subset of rows, as once, few, many or a class of expanded clone.

J gene	clone size	D gene	V gene	CDR3 DNA	CDR3 protein
TRBJ2-1	NA	NA	TRBV25-1	TGTGCCAGCAGTGACGGCAGGGCCTACAATGAGCAGTTCTTC	CASSDGRAYNEQFF
TRBJ1-5	NA	TRBD1	TRBV30	TGTGCCTGGACCACGACAGGGGGCGGCAATCAGCCCCAGCATTTT	CAWTTTGGGNQPQHF
TRBJ2-7	NA	TRBD2	TRBV4-1	TGCGCCAGCAGCCAACAAGGGTTGCGGGAGAAAAACTACGAGCAGTACTTC	CASSQQGLREKNYEQYF
TRBJ1-2	few	NA	TRBV5-4	TGTGCCAGCAGCTTGGACAGCCTTGGGGGCTACACCTTC	CASSLDSLGGYTF
TRBJ2-1	few	TRBD2	TRBV4-1	TGCGCCACTTCGCGACTAGCGGGGCACAATGAGCAGTTCTTC	CATSRLAGHNEQFF
TRBJ2-2	NA	TRBD2	TRBV2	TGTGCCAGCAGAGGGACTAGCGGGAGGGCCGGGGAGCTGTTTTTT	CASRGTSGRAGELFF
TRBJ2-1	NA	NA	TRBV11-2	TGTGCCAGCAGCTTAGATCAGGGGAATGCGCAGTTCTTC	CASSLDQGNAQFF
TRBJ2-2	few	TRBD2	TRBV11-2	TGTGCCAGCAGCTTAGATTCAACTAGCGGGAGGGCCGGGGAGCTGTTTTTT	CASSLDSTSGRAGELFF
TRBJ1-4	NA	NA	TRBV30	TGTGCCTGGAGTGTAAATGTTGGCAGATACAATGAAAAACTGTTTTTT	CAWSVNVGRYNEKLFF
TRBJ2-6	NA	NA	TRBV5-1	TGCGCCAGCAGCTTGACTGCTGGGGCCAACGTCCTGACTTTC	CASSLTAGANVLTF
TRBJ1-1	NA	NA	TRBV5-4	TGTGCCAGCAGCTCGCCAGGTACTGAAGCTTTCTTT	CASSSPGTEAFF
TRBJ1-5	NA	NA	TRBV4-3	TGCGCCAGCAGCCAAGATCAGGGTCAGCCCCAGCATTTT	CASSQDQGQPQHF
TRBJ2-7	NA	TRBD2	TRBV7-9	TGTGCCAGCAGCCCTCGGGTAGCGGGAGTCTACGAGCAGTACTTC	CASSPRVAGVYEQYF
TRBJ2-4	NA	NA	TRBV29-1	TGCAGCGTTGAAGATTTAGCCAGTAACGTTCAGTACTTC	CSVEDLASNVQYF
TRBJ1-1	few	NA	TRBV23-1	TGCGCCACCCAGGTTAACACTGAAGCTTTCTTT	CATQVNTEAFF
TRBJ2-2	NA	NA	TRBV7-2	TGTGCCAGCACCCGCAGGACCGCGGGGGCCTTCGGGGCCGGGGAGCTGTTTTTT	CASTRRTAGAFGAGELFF
TRBJ2-7	few	NA	TRBV30	TGTGCCTGGAGGAGAGTCCCCTTCGAGCAGTACTTC	CAWRRVPFEQYF
TRBJ1-2	few	TRBD1	TRBV4-1	TGCGCCAGCAGCCAAGTCGAATCAACAGGGGCTGGCTACACCTTC	CASSQVESTGAGYTF
TRBJ2-5	few	NA	TRBV4-1	TGCGCCAGCAGCCGAGCCCAGGGTCTCAACCAAGAGACCCAGTACTTC	CASSRAQGLNQETQYF
TRBJ2-3	few	NA	TRBV29-1	TGCAGCTGCTCCCGACAGGCAGATACGCAGTATTTT	CSCSRQADTQYF
TRBJ1-2	few	TRBD1	TRBV30	TGTGCCTGGAGTGTGACAGGGGGCTATGGCTACACCTTC	CAWSVTGGYGYTF
TRBJ1-5	few	NA	TRBV27	TGTGCCAGCAGTCTAACGGGGCAGCCCCAGCATTTT	CASSLTGQPQHF
TRBJ2-4	NA	NA	TRBV7-2	TGTGCCAGCAGCCCATCTTCGGGGAGGTTCGGCCAACAGTACTTC	CASSPSSGRFGQQYF
TRBJ2-5	few	NA	TRBV4-2	TGTGCCAGCAGCCAAGATGGCAGGATAGAGACCCAGTACTTC	CASSQDGRIETQYF
TRBJ1-3	few	NA	TRBV18	TGTGCCAGCTCACAACCCCCTGACCGGGCTGGAAACACCATATATTTT	CASSQPPDRAGNTIYF
TRBJ2-6	few	NA	TRBV29-1	TGCAGCGCCCGTTCCTCTGGGGCCAACGTCCTGACTTTC	CSARSSGANVLTF
TRBJ1-5	NA	NA	TRBV29-1	TGCAGCGTTGAAGATCCATTGCAGCCCCAGCATTTT	CSVEDPLQPQHF
TRBJ1-2	NA	TRBD1	TRBV29-1	TGCAGCGTCGCCGGACAGGCGCTAGGGATTGGCACCTTC	CSVAGQALGIGTF